The next 21 T cell receptor beta chains were all read from a single sample in a study of cytomegalovirus exposure and HLA in healthy donors. The PCR employed 60 Vbeta primers together with 13 Jbeta primers. Using immunoSEQ multiplex PCR, the repertoire was profiled, and TCRdb retains in-frame clones only, with some absent. The sample shows approximately 92,000 clones, over 75% of them seen only once. The sequenced material came from PBMCs. The receptors stem from a man in his fifties or sixties in good health and CMV-seropositive.

Only one count was recorded for this clone. V and J are TRBV12-5 and TRBJ1-2; TRBD1 aligns across 10 bases. Germline CDR1 LGHNT, CDR2 FRNRAP. V shed 3 bases, J shed 7 bases, and the junction held 23 bases outside the gene matches. The CDR3 runs to 20 residues. Here the CDR3 DNA reads TGTGCTAGTGGTTTCGTGTTTTTTGGAACAACGGACAGGGGGGTGGGTGGCTACACCTTC. Its translation is CASGFVFFGTTDRGVGGYTF.

V and J are TRBV29-1 and TRBJ2-1; 16 bases line up with TRBD2. With V trimmed by 5 bases and J by 4 bases, 5 bases remained unmatched. Germline CDR1 SQVTM, CDR2 ANQGSEA. This CDR3 has 16 residues. DNA of the CDR3: TGCAGCGTTCCTGGGACTAGCGGGGGGGTTTACAATGAGCAGTTCTTC. It specifies CSVPGTSGGVYNEQFF.

This chain connects TRBV5-1 to TRBJ2-5; 8 nucleotides align to TRBD2. The CDR3 sequence is 16 residues long. The germline V gene has CDR1 SGHRS and CDR2 YFSETQ. Trimming at V came to 3 bases and at J to 0 bases, leaving 7 bases not matched to a gene. The CDR3 DNA is TGCGCCAGCAGCTCGCCGGGGGGGCGGGACCAAGAGACCCAGTACTTC. It specifies CASSSPGGRDQETQYF.

J is TRBJ1-2 and V is TRBV30; 7 bases align to TRBD1. With 1 base clipped from V and 12 bases from J, the junction kept 8 bases outside the gene matches. This CDR3 has 12 residues. The germline CDR1 and CDR2 sequences are GTSNPN and SVGIG (reference sequence). The CDR3 DNA is TGTGCCTGGAGTGCCTACAGGGGTACGAACACCTTC. Protein: CAWSAYRGTNTF.

The genes are TRBV27 and TRBJ2-1; 7 bases align to TRBD1. J lost 2 bases, V lost 6 bases, and 7 bases had no gene match. This CDR3 has 15 residues. Looked up from germline, CDR1 is MNHEY and CDR2 is SMNVEV (reference sequence). DNA of the CDR3: TGTGCCAGCAGACCTCGACAGGGCCCCTACAATGAGCAGTTCTTC. Protein sequence: CASRPRQGPYNEQFF.

The V and J genes are TRBV4-3 and TRBJ2-7; possible D gene TRBD2, 5 bases. Germline loops: CDR1 LGHNA, CDR2 YSLEER. The germline V and J ends were trimmed by 2 bases and 0 bases, with 17 bases remaining between them. This CDR3 comprises 17 residues. CDR3 DNA sequence: TGCGCCAGCAGCCAAAACTTCCGGCTGGGAGACTCCTACGAGCAGTACTTC. This sequence encodes CASSQNFRLGDSYEQYF.

The chain is built from TRBV5-6 and TRBJ2-5; 7 bases match TRBD1. The CDR3 has 13 residues. V was pared by 6 bases and J by 4 bases, with 6 bases of the junction left unmatched. Germline V lookup: CDR1 SGHDT, CDR2 YYEEEE. CDR3: CASNGQAGETQYF. The CDR3 DNA sequence: TGTGCCAGCAATGGACAGGCGGGAGAGACCCAGTACTTC. The whole variable domain, filled in from reference TRBV5-6 and TRBJ2-5, reads DAGVTQSPTHLIKTRGQQVTLRCSPKSGHDTVSWYQQALGQGPQFIFQYYEEEERQRGNFPDRFSGHQFPNYSSELNVNALLLGDSALYLCASNGQAGETQYFGPGTRLLVL.

V usage is TRBV6-5 and J usage is TRBJ2-5; no reliable D call. CDR3 length: 15 residues. Germline V gene data show CDR1 as MNHEY and CDR2 as SVGAGI. Between the trimmed V and J ends, which lost 0 bases and 3 bases, there was a span of 11 bases. In DNA form, the CDR3 reads TGTGCCAGCAGTTACTCGCTGGCCTTCAAAGAGACCCAGTACTTC. Translating gives CASSYSLAFKETQYF.

The V gene is TRBV6-1, the J gene TRBJ1-5; tentatively, D is TRBD1 (6 bases). This CDR3 has 13 amino acids. Germline V gives CDR1 MNHNS, CDR2 SASEGT. V lost 7 bases and J 3 bases, leaving 10 bases between the germline ends. This CDR3 is CASTTGNNQPQHF. For the CDR3, the DNA is TGTGCCAGCACGACAGGAAACAATCAGCCCCAGCATTTT.

The rearrangement links TRBV27 to TRBJ1-1; TRBD1 might be the D (5 bases). Trimming took 7 bases from V and 5 from J, leaving 14 bases between them. This CDR3 spans 13 amino acids. Per the germline V gene, CDR1 is MNHEY and CDR2 is SMNVEV (reference sequence). CDR3 coding DNA: TGTGCCAGCACAGGCGGGGGGAGTACTGAAGCTTTCTTT. This gives the protein CASTGGGSTEAFF.

The V gene is TRBV7-2, the J gene TRBJ1-1; 10 bases agree with TRBD1. CDR1 is SGHTA and CDR2 is FQGNSA in the germline V gene. The trim removed 5 bases at V and 8 bases at J, leaving 8 bases unmatched. This CDR3 is built from 14 residues. The CDR3 spells CASSNRQGAREAFF. CDR3 sequence (DNA): TGTGCCAGCAGCAATAGACAGGGGGCCAGAGAAGCTTTCTTT.

In this sample, this clone turned up a few times. This chain links TRBV11-2 with TRBJ2-7, with TRBD1 identical over 8 bases. CDR1 is SGHAT, CDR2 FQNNGV, per germline. The CDR3 sequence is 14 residues long. Trimming at V came to 3 bases and at J to 3 bases, leaving 4 bases not matched to a gene. The CDR3 region is CASSFDRGNYEQYF. DNA of the CDR3: TGTGCCAGCAGCTTCGACAGGGGTAACTACGAGCAGTACTTC.

The V and J genes are TRBV5-1 and TRBJ1-2; 8 positions match TRBD1. There are 14 residues in the CDR3. The V segment lost 7 bases and the J segment 4 bases; nucleotides outside the gene matches: 9. CDR1 and CDR2 (germline): SGHRS, YFSETQ. DNA of the CDR3: TGCGCCAGCTCCCTGGACAGGGCCGGCTATGGCTACACCTTC. Translated, it gives CASSLDRAGYGYTF. The full variable domain, its missing parts supplied by reference TRBV5-1 and TRBJ1-2, is KAGVTQTPRYLIKTRGQQVTLSCSPISGHRSVSWYQQTPGQGLQFLFEYFSETQRNKGNFPGRFSGRQFSNSRSEMNVSTLELGDSALYLCASSLDRAGYGYTFGSGTRLTVV.

The gene calls are TRBV28 and TRBJ2-3; D is unclear. CDR1 and CDR2 (germline): MDHEN, SYDVKM. The V end was cut by 7 bases, the J end by 0 bases, with 11 bases between. The CDR3 is 14 amino acids. The CDR3 region is CASTYELSTDTQYF. The CDR3 region has the DNA TGTGCCAGCACCTACGAGCTTAGCACAGATACGCAGTATTTT.

The chain is built from TRBV9 and TRBJ1-2, with 7 bases identical to TRBD1. The germline V gene encodes CDR1 SGDLS and CDR2 YYNGEE. The CDR3 is 14 amino acids. V shed 4 bases and J 2 bases; nucleotides not matched to a gene: 5. The CDR3 loop reads CASSPGDSNYGYTF. In DNA, the CDR3 is TGTGCCAGCAGCCCCGGGGACAGCAACTATGGCTACACCTTC.

V usage is TRBV29-1 and J usage is TRBJ2-1; TRBD1 matches 9 bases. CDR3 size: 16 residues. After removal of 4 bases from V and 6 bases from J, the junction contained 13 bases not matched to a gene. Germline CDR1 reads SQVTM; CDR2 reads ANQGSEA. Here the CDR3 reads CSVGLIQGASSNEQFF. CDR3 bases: TGCAGCGTTGGTCTAATACAGGGGGCATCGAGCAATGAGCAGTTCTTC.

V gene TRBV13 combines with J gene TRBJ1-1, with TRBD1 matching over 7 bases. Germline loops: CDR1 PRHDT, CDR2 FYEKMQ (reference sequence). The CDR3 has 15 amino acids. V gave up 3 bases and J gave up 1 base; unmatched junction bases: 5. CDR3 in DNA: TGTGCCAGCAGCTTTCAAGGGACAGAGAACACTGAAGCTTTCTTT. Protein sequence: CASSFQGTENTEAFF.

This clone was seen a few times. The chain joins TRBV14 to TRBJ1-2, with 7 bases aligning to TRBD1. Germline V CDR1 and CDR2: SGHDN, FVKESK. V shed 5 bases and J 4 bases; nucleotides not matched to a gene: 4. The CDR3 is made up of 13 amino acids. Written as DNA, the CDR3 is TGTGCCAGCAGCGGGACAGTCCGCTATGGCTACACCTTC. Translating it yields CASSGTVRYGYTF.

The chain carries TRBV6-5 and TRBJ2-7; D might be TRBD2 (6 bases). Germline CDR1 reads MNHEY; CDR2 reads SVGAGI. The CDR3 has 15 amino acids. Trimming cost V 5 bases and J 5 bases, with 19 bases left between them. CDR3 protein: CASSRPGLRVDEQYF. In nucleotides, the CDR3 is TGTGCCAGCAGTCGACCGGGACTCCGGGTGGACGAGCAGTACTTC.

The rearrangement links TRBV7-9 to TRBJ2-5; TRBD1 matches at 11 bases. The closer fit of TRBJ2-7 to the DNA end suggests the J call may be wrong. Germline V CDR1 and CDR2: SEHNR, FQNEAQ (reference sequence). The CDR3 covers 15 residues. The CDR3 DNA follows: TGTGCCAGCAGCTCACCGGGACAGGGGGCCTACGAGCAGTACTTC. Its translation is CASSSPGQGAYEQYF.

The chain links TRBV6-1 to TRBJ1-2, with 7 positions matching TRBD1. With V trimmed by 6 bases and J by 0 bases, 7 bases remained unmatched. The CDR3 contains 15 residues. From germline, CDR1 is MNHNS and CDR2 SASEGT. CDR3 in DNA: TGTGCCAGCAGCGCCCAGGGGGATCCTAACTATGGCTACACCTTC. It yields the protein CASSAQGDPNYGYTF.